These 3 T cell receptor beta chains were sequenced from one sample in a study of lung T cells in sarcoidosis with Löfgren's syndrome. TCRdb analysed the reads with MiXCR anew, one entry per CDR3 protein. The sample includes about 19,000 distinct CDR3 sequences, 21% seen only once; the top ten take around 0.74%. Material for sequencing was CD4+ T cells from bronchoalveolar lavage. The origin of the receptors is a human donor with sarcoidosis (Löfgren's syndrome or another form), or a control subject (not recorded which).

In its sample, this clonotype ranks as medium-sized. CDR3 bases: TGTGCCAGCAGCATGGACCGCGCCCTGGGCACCGGGGAGCTGTTTTTT. This codes for CASSMDRALGTGELFF. The J gene is TRBJ2-2, the V gene TRBV6-1; D is ambiguous. Germline CDR1 MNHNS, CDR2 SASEGT. This CDR3 comprises 16 residues. V shed 6 bases and J shed 4 bases, with 18 bases lying between them.

Many counts were recorded for this clonotype. As DNA, the CDR3 is TGCAGTGCTCCCGACAGGGGGAGATACAATGAGCAGTTCTTC. This gives the protein CSAPDRGRYNEQFF. This chain connects TRBV20-1 to TRBJ2-1, with 9 bases lining up with TRBD1. V trimming: 5 bases; J trimming: 4 bases; junction bases outside the gene matches: 6. Germline CDR1 reads DFQATT; CDR2 reads SNEGSKA (reference sequence). CDR3 size: 14 residues.

This clonotype is categorized as medium-sized. CDR3 protein: CATSTPRGAYSGNTIYF. CDR3 nucleotides: TGTGCCACCAGCACCCCTAGGGGAGCTTACTCTGGAAACACCATATATTTT. The genes are TRBV15 and TRBJ1-3; possible D gene TRBD1, 5 bases. The V end lost 4 bases, the J end lost 0 bases, and 16 bases lay between the germline ends. CDR3 size: 17 residues. The V gene's germline CDR1 is LNHNV and CDR2 YYDKDF (reference sequence). Full variable domain (outside the CDR3, taken from reference TRBV15 and TRBJ1-3): DAMVIQNPRYQVTQFGKPVTLSCSQTLNHNVMYWYQQKSSQAPKLLFHYYDKDFNNEADTPDNFQSRRPNTSFCFLDIRSPGLGDTAMYLCATSTPRGAYSGNTIYFGEGSWLTVV.